This record covers a single T cell receptor beta chain. Antigen specificity is unknown. Other DNA variants within this sample encode the same CDR3. The data stem from a study of shared clonotypes between healthy human individuals. General study results and limits: It was anticipated that sequencing depth would influence how many clonotypes donors shared.

The V gene's germline CDR1 is MNHEY and CDR2 SVGAGI. The germline V and J ends were trimmed by 0 bases and 4 bases, with 7 bases remaining between them. The CDR3 sequence is 13 residues long. Naive CD8 cells lacked CD45RO and underwent positive selection for CCR7, leaving out terminally differentiated effector memory CD45RA+ cells. Generated by immunoSEQ multiplex PCR, the TCRdb table keeps only in-frame clones and is missing some. The sample holds 550,000 to 750,000 clones, around 92% seen once. Sequencing was performed on naive CD8+ T cells sorted from blood. The V call is TRBV6-5, the J call TRBJ2-7; possible D gene TRBD2, 6 bases. The clonotype was recovered from a man aged 30 to 39 in good health. CDR3 amino acids: CASSYSGLYEQYF. In DNA, the CDR3 is TGTGCCAGCAGTTACTCGGGACTGTACGAGCAGTACTTC.